Detailed here is one TCR beta chain. Its antigen is not known. TCRdb fed the RT-PCR reads into MiXCR, producing one record per CDR3 protein. The sample consists of hundreds of thousands of distinct CDR3 sequences, approximately 14% of them appearing once. This sample was included in a study of response to subunit inactivated influenza vaccine. General study findings and limits: New T cells are recruited in small numbers by each seasonal influenza vaccination, according to the authors' suggestion.

The CDR3 spans 14 residues. V lost 3 bases to trimming and J lost 4 bases, with 14 bases between them. The V gene's germline CDR1 is DFQATT and CDR2 SNEGSKA (reference sequence). The gene calls are TRBV20-1 and TRBJ2-3; D not resolved. This specimen consisted of PBMCs from blood, obtained less than 15 days before vaccination. The receptor comes from a man aged 45-60 years who received an inactivated influenza vaccine. The CDR3 nucleotides read TGCAGTGCTAGTAAGCCTCAAACCTCAGATACGCAGTATTTT. The encoded protein is CSASKPQTSDTQYF.